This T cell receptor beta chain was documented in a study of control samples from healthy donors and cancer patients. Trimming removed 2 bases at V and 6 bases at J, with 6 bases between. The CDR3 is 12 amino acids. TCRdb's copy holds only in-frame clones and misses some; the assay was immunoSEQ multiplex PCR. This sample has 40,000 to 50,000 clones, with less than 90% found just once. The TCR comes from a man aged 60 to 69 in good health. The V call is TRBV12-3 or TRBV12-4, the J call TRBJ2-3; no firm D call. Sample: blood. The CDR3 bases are TGTGCCAGCAGTTTAACCGGGGATACGCAGTATTTT. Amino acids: CASSLTGDTQYF.